These 8 T cell receptor beta chains were all obtained from the same sample, sequenced in a study of OX40 agonist ivuxolimab in advanced cancers. The protocol was immunoSEQ multiplex PCR, while the TCRdb copy is restricted to in-frame clones and leaves out a portion. The sample carries more than 65,000 clones, roughly nine tenths recorded once. This specimen was CD4+ or CD8+ T cells sorted from blood, taken in a trial of the OX40 agonist ivuxolimab. The receptors derive from an adult with an advanced solid tumor such as melanoma, head and neck, liver or kidney cancer.

J is TRBJ2-3 and V is TRBV25-1; 14 bases align to TRBD2. The CDR3 has 18 amino acids. Germline V gene sequence: CDR1 MGHDK, CDR2 SYGVNS. Trimming at V came to 1 base and at J to 6 bases, leaving 9 bases not matched to a gene. CDR3 loop: CASSEFGTSGGSMDTQYF. CDR3 nucleotides: TGTGCCAGCAGTGAATTTGGGACTAGCGGGGGCTCAATGGATACGCAGTATTTT.

The chain recombines TRBV10-3 with TRBJ2-3; 8 bases are a match to TRBD2. CDR3 length: 14 amino acids. Looked up from germline, CDR1 is ENHRY and CDR2 is SYGVKD. The trim removed 10 bases at V and 3 bases at J, leaving 9 bases unmatched. The CDR3 sequence is CATERERRTDTQYF. The CDR3 region has the DNA TGTGCCACCGAGCGGGAGAGGAGAACAGATACGCAGTATTTT.

CDR3 loop: CASSIQSGMGEQYF. For the CDR3, the DNA is TGTGCCAGTAGTATTCAGTCAGGGATGGGCGAGCAGTACTTC. The genes are TRBV19 and TRBJ2-7; the D gene is possibly TRBD1 (5 bases). Germline CDR1 and CDR2: LNHDA and SQIVND (reference sequence). Trimming stripped 3 bases from V and 6 bases from J, with 15 bases between. The CDR3 sequence is 14 residues long.

The V gene is TRBV2, the J gene TRBJ2-6; 7 nucleotides align to TRBD1. After removal of 8 bases from V and 2 bases from J, the junction contained 3 bases not matched to a gene. CDR3 length equals 14 residues. The germline V gene encodes CDR1 SNHLY and CDR2 FYNNEI. CDR3: CASQTGTGANVLTF. CDR3 DNA sequence: TGTGCCAGCCAGACAGGGACTGGGGCCAACGTCCTGACTTTC.

V gene TRBV5-6 combines with J gene TRBJ1-1; D gene ambiguous. There are 15 residues in the CDR3. Germline assignment: CDR1 SGHDT and CDR2 YYEEEE. Between the trimmed V and J ends, which lost 4 bases and 1 base, there was a span of 14 bases. As DNA, the CDR3 is TGTGCCAGCAGCCTAAAGAATTCGGGGAACACTGAAGCTTTCTTT. Translated: CASSLKNSGNTEAFF. The full variable domain, completed using reference TRBV5-6 and TRBJ1-1, is DAGVTQSPTHLIKTRGQQVTLRCSPKSGHDTVSWYQQALGQGPQFIFQYYEEEERQRGNFPDRFSGHQFPNYSSELNVNALLLGDSALYLCASSLKNSGNTEAFFGQGTRLTVV.

As concerns this clone: The identical CDR3 is also encoded by other nucleotide sequences in the sample. CDR3 nucleotide sequence: TGTGCCAGCAGCTTAGCAGGGCCCTACGAGCAGTACTTC. Protein product: CASSLAGPYEQYF. The V gene is TRBV7-9, the J gene TRBJ2-7; no clear D gene. Germline loops: CDR1 SEHNR, CDR2 FQNEAQ (reference sequence). Trimming shortened V by 0 bases and J by 2 bases, and 5 bases separated the two germline ends. The CDR3 totals 13 residues.

The chain carries TRBV11-2 and TRBJ2-1; D remains ambiguous. V was clipped by 1 base and J by 8 bases, with 18 bases between them. Germline V gives CDR1 SGHAT, CDR2 FQNNGV. This CDR3 is built from 16 residues. The CDR3: CASSLGPAMTMDEQFF. The CDR3 DNA reads as TGTGCCAGCAGCTTAGGGCCCGCAATGACGATGGATGAGCAGTTCTTC.

This chain links TRBV19 with TRBJ1-4; TRBD1 matches at 11 bases. With 11 bases clipped from V and 7 bases from J, the junction kept 15 bases outside the gene matches. The CDR3 covers 16 residues. Germline loops: CDR1 LNHDA, CDR2 SQIVND (reference sequence). The CDR3 here is CASGAGQGVVGEKLFF. CDR3 DNA: TGTGCCTCTGGGGCGGGACAGGGGGTAGTCGGTGAAAAACTGTTTTTT.